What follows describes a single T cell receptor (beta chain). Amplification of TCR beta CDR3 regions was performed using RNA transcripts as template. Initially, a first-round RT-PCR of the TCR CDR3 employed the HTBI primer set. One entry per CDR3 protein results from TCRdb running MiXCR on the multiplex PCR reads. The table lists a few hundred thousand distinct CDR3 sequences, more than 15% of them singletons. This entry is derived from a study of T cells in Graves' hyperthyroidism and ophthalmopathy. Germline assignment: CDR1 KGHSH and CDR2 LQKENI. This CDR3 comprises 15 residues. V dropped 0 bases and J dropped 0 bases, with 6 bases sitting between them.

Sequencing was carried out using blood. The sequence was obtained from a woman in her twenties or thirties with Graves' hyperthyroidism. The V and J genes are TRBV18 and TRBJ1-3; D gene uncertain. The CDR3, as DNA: TGTGCCAGCTCACCACCCCCCCGCTCTGGAAACACCATATATTTT. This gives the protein CASSPPPRSGNTIYF.